Below are 7 T cell receptor beta chains sequenced from a single sample in a study of T cells in Graves' hyperthyroidism and ophthalmopathy. The source material, RNA transcripts, was used to amplify TCR beta CDR3 regions. HTBI primers drove first-round RT-PCR of the TCR CDR3. From the multiplex PCR reads, TCRdb called clonotypes with MiXCR, one entry per CDR3 protein. Here the sample spans fewer than 400,000 distinct CDR3 sequences, 15% to 17% being singletons. Sequencing used blood. The source of these receptors is a woman under 30 with Graves' hyperthyroidism that later progressed to Graves' ophthalmopathy.

In this sample, this clonotype turned up many times. The chain has TRBV27 and TRBJ2-3, with 13 nucleotides matching TRBD2. The germline gives CDR1 MNHEY, CDR2 SMNVEV (reference sequence). This CDR3 spans 17 amino acids. The ends lost 6 bases at V and 2 bases at J; junction bases unmatched: 8. CDR3 in amino acids: CASSPIGLAGDTDTQYF. CDR3 nucleotide sequence: TGTGCCAGCAGCCCCATAGGACTAGCGGGAGACACAGATACGCAGTATTTT.

The chain employs TRBV20-1 and TRBJ2-1, with D tentatively TRBD1 (5 bases). The ends were cut back, 0 bases at V and 7 bases at J, with 13 bases in the middle. This CDR3 has 14 amino acids. Germline lookup yields CDR1 DFQATT and CDR2 SNEGSKA (reference sequence). CDR3 residues: CSARDSGGANEQFF. Written as DNA, the CDR3 is TGCAGTGCTAGAGATTCAGGTGGGGCTAATGAGCAGTTCTTC.

This clonotype was detected ten times or more. V and J are TRBV6-2 or TRBV6-3 and TRBJ2-3, with D possibly matching TRBD2 (6 bases). The V and J ends lost 6 bases and 2 bases respectively, with 15 bases between them. The CDR3 consists of 15 residues. CDR1 and CDR2 (germline): MNHEY, SVGEGT. CDR3: CASSLAVLFTDTQYF. The CDR3 DNA follows: TGTGCCAGCAGCTTAGCGGTACTCTTCACAGATACGCAGTATTTT.

This clonotype showed up many times. CDR3 sequence: CASSESAGVPYEQYF. For the CDR3, the DNA is TGTGCCAGCAGTGAATCGGCAGGGGTCCCCTACGAGCAGTACTTC. V usage is TRBV2 and J usage is TRBJ2-7; D is perhaps TRBD1 (6 bases). Germline V gene lookup returns CDR1 SNHLY and CDR2 FYNNEI. This CDR3 has 15 amino acids. Trimming stripped 2 bases from V and 2 bases from J, with 13 bases between. The variable domain in full, with the rest retrieved from reference TRBV2 and TRBJ2-7, is EPEVTQTPSHQVTQMGQEVILRCVPISNHLYFYWYRQILGQKVEFLVSFYNNEISEKSEIFDDQFSVERPDGSNFTLKIRSTKLEDSAMYFCASSESAGVPYEQYFGPGTRLTVT.

In this sample, this clonotype turned up many times. J is TRBJ1-1 and V is TRBV12-5, with a possible D match to TRBD1 (6 bases). Per the germline V gene, CDR1 is LGHNT and CDR2 is FRNRAP. V lost 2 bases to trimming and J lost 5 bases, with 6 bases between them. The CDR3 length is 12 residues. The CDR3 region is CASGLQGTEAFF. Here the CDR3 DNA reads TGTGCTAGTGGTTTGCAGGGGACTGAAGCTTTCTTT.

This clonotype was found many times. The gene calls are TRBV28 and TRBJ2-5, with D possibly matching TRBD1 (6 bases). The germline gives CDR1 MDHEN, CDR2 SYDVKM. V lost 4 bases and J 4 bases, leaving 25 bases between the germline ends. The CDR3 contains 18 residues. The CDR3 DNA follows: TGTGCCAGCAGTTCCGGGCCCGGAATGACAGGCAGAAGAGAGACCCAGTACTTC. It yields the protein CASSSGPGMTGRRETQYF.

This clonotype was seen repeatedly, ten times or more. The V call is TRBV27, the J call TRBJ1-2; 7 nucleotides match TRBD1. CDR3 length: 14 amino acids. V shed 5 bases, J shed 6 bases, and the junction held 9 bases outside the gene matches. CDR1 is MNHEY and CDR2 is SMNVEV in the germline V gene (reference sequence). The CDR3 sequence: CASSPQGGVDGYTF. The CDR3 coding sequence is TGTGCCAGCAGTCCCCAAGGGGGCGTAGATGGCTACACCTTC.